This T cell receptor beta chain was captured in a study of PD-1 blockade in classical Hodgkin lymphoma. The study, taken as a whole, reports: Unlike CD8+ TCR diversity, which did not rise significantly by C4D1, CD4+ TCR diversity did.

Repertoires were generated with immunoSEQ multiplex PCR, while TCRdb's copy carries only in-frame clones and drops some. The table records over 15,000 clones, 70% to 80% of them present only once. CDR3 length equals 10 residues. V was pared by 6 bases and J by 7 bases, with 9 bases between. Looked up from germline, CDR1 is SQVTM and CDR2 is ANQGSEA. On this clone: Its antigen is unknown.

All the patients suffered relapse after autologous stem cell transplantation, and brentuximab vedotin exposure differed. The TCR originated in a human donor with classical Hodgkin lymphoma. The specimen was peripheral blood mononuclear cells (PBMCs), collected before the second cycle of nivolumab. V is TRBV29-1 and J is TRBJ1-2; D might be TRBD1 (5 bases). Here the CDR3 reads CSVGESGYTF. The CDR3 bases are TGCAGCGTGGGGGAGTCTGGCTACACCTTC.